These T cell receptor beta chains were read from a single sample in a study of T cell responses to AZD1222 COVID-19 vaccine. Repertoires were generated with immunoSEQ multiplex PCR, while TCRdb's copy carries only in-frame clones and drops some. This table has more than 110,000 clones, roughly 92% appearing once. The material sequenced was peripheral blood, taken on day 0 of AZD1222 vaccination. These receptors were taken from an adult in good health. The CDR3 runs from the conserved cysteine through the conserved F or W. The D gene is left open where the match is weak. A row's size may be missing; if present it is once, few, many or a size class.

D: TRBD2
size: -
V: TRBV27
J: TRBJ2-7
DNA: TGTGCCAGCAGTTGGGGAGGGGCCACCTACGAGCAGTACTTC
CDR3: CASSWGGATYEQYF

D: -
size: -
V: TRBV7-9
J: TRBJ2-4
DNA: TGTGCCAGCAGGGCCCTTAGGGAAAATCGGGCCAAAAACATTCAGTACTTC
CDR3: CASRALRENRAKNIQYF

D: -
size: -
V: TRBV21-1
J: TRBJ2-5
DNA: TGTGCCAGCAGCAAAACCGACAGAAAAGAGACCCAGTACTTC
CDR3: CASSKTDRKETQYF

D: TRBD1
size: -
V: TRBV2
J: TRBJ2-7
DNA: TGTGCCAGCAGTGATTGGACAGGGATCGGCGAGCAGTACTTC
CDR3: CASSDWTGIGEQYF

D: TRBD1
size: -
V: TRBV5-4
J: TRBJ2-1
DNA: TGTGCCAGCAGCCCGACAGGGGGCGCGGGGGGAACTGACAATGAGCAGTTCTTC
CDR3: CASSPTGGAGGTDNEQFF

D: -
size: few
V: TRBV19
J: TRBJ1-1
DNA: TGTGCCAGTAGTATTGTCAGTAACACTGAAGCTTTCTTT
CDR3: CASSIVSNTEAFF

D: TRBD2
size: -
V: TRBV29-1
J: TRBJ2-3
DNA: TGCAGCGCTTCGGGACTAGCGGGAGGCGGAGATACGCAGTATTTT
CDR3: CSASGLAGGGDTQYF

D: -
size: -
V: TRBV28
J: TRBJ2-6
DNA: TGTGCCAGCAGTTTCGGGGGCGACGGGGCCAACGTCCTGACTTTC
CDR3: CASSFGGDGANVLTF

D: -
size: few
V: TRBV7-7
J: TRBJ2-5
DNA: TGTGCTAGCAGCTTAGGCAGAGGGCTTATGGAGACCCAGTACTTC
CDR3: CASSLGRGLMETQYF

D: -
size: -
V: TRBV28
J: TRBJ2-5
DNA: TGTGCCAGCAGGGATAATAGCGGTCCCACCAGGGAGACCCAGTACTTC
CDR3: CASRDNSGPTRETQYF

D: -
size: -
V: TRBV6-1
J: TRBJ1-3
DNA: TGTGCCAGCAGTGATCTCCTCTCTGGAAACACCATATATTTT
CDR3: CASSDLLSGNTIYF

D: TRBD1
size: few
V: TRBV6-5
J: TRBJ1-2
DNA: TGTGCCAGCAGTATAACAGGGGCGACTGACGGCTACACCTTC
CDR3: CASSITGATDGYTF

D: TRBD1
size: -
V: TRBV7-9
J: TRBJ2-2
DNA: TGTGCCAGCAGGTGGACAGGGTACTACACCGGGGAGCTGTTTTTT
CDR3: CASRWTGYYTGELFF

D: TRBD2
size: -
V: TRBV20-1
J: TRBJ2-7
DNA: TGCAGTGCTAGTGACATACTAGCGGGAGGGACCTACGAGCAGTACTTC
CDR3: CSASDILAGGTYEQYF

D: -
size: -
V: TRBV19
J: TRBJ1-3
DNA: TGTGCCAGTCTAAAAGGGACCACGACAGTCTCTGGAAACACCATATATTTT
CDR3: CASLKGTTTVSGNTIYF

D: -
size: once
V: TRBV5-4
J: TRBJ2-1
DNA: TGTGCCAGCAGCCCAGACCGGAGCTCCTACAATGAGCAGTTCTTC
CDR3: CASSPDRSSYNEQFF

D: TRBD1
size: -
V: TRBV13
J: TRBJ2-7
DNA: TGTGCCAGCAGCCCTTCGTCCGGGACAGTATACGAGCAGTACTTC
CDR3: CASSPSSGTVYEQYF

D: -
size: -
V: TRBV2
J: TRBJ1-1
DNA: TGTGCCAGCAGTGAACCCAGACCGATTGAAGCTTTCTTT
CDR3: CASSEPRPIEAFF

D: -
size: -
V: TRBV5-8
J: TRBJ1-5
DNA: TGTGCCAGCAGCTCCAGCGGGGAGCAGCCCCAGCATTTT
CDR3: CASSSSGEQPQHF

D: TRBD2
size: -
V: TRBV28
J: TRBJ2-2
DNA: TGTGCCAGCACCACGGGGGGACTAGCGGGGGAGCTGTTTTTT
CDR3: CASTTGGLAGELFF

D: -
size: -
V: TRBV25-1
J: TRBJ1-3
DNA: TGTGCCAGCAGCCATTTGTCTGGAAACACCATATATTTT
CDR3: CASSHLSGNTIYF

D: -
size: once
V: TRBV2
J: TRBJ2-7
DNA: TGTGCCAGCACCAAGGGCTACGAGCAGTACTTC
CDR3: CASTKGYEQYF

D: -
size: -
V: TRBV21-1
J: TRBJ2-1
DNA: TGTGCCAGCAGCGCCGGGACTAGCGGAAAGCAGTTCTTC
CDR3: CASSAGTSGKQFF

D: -
size: -
V: TRBV2
J: TRBJ1-6
DNA: TGTGCCAGCAGACTGGAGGGGAATTCACCCCTCCACTTT
CDR3: CASRLEGNSPLHF

D: TRBD2
size: -
V: TRBV5-1
J: TRBJ2-7
DNA: TGCGCCAGCAGCTCCCGGCAGACGGGGGGAGTGGGGTACGAGCAGTACTTC
CDR3: CASSSRQTGGVGYEQYF

D: -
size: -
V: TRBV15
J: TRBJ2-1
DNA: TGTGCCACCAGCAGGGGTTATCTTAAATTCTTC
CDR3: CATSRGYLKFF

D: -
size: -
V: TRBV5-1
J: TRBJ2-7
DNA: TGCGCCAGCAGCCTTCCAGGAGCTGCCTACGAGCAGTACTTC
CDR3: CASSLPGAAYEQYF

D: -
size: -
V: TRBV5-4
J: TRBJ2-5
DNA: TGTGCCAGCAGCCGGACTGAGCAAGAGACCCAGTACTTC
CDR3: CASSRTEQETQYF

D: TRBD2
size: -
V: TRBV19
J: TRBJ2-1
DNA: TGTGCCAGTATCCTGACTAGCGGGAATAGGCATGAGCAGTTCTTC
CDR3: CASILTSGNRHEQFF

D: TRBD1
size: -
V: TRBV7-6
J: TRBJ2-5
DNA: TGTGCCAGCAGCCCACGGGGACAGGGGATTGTGTCGGAGACCCAGTACTTC
CDR3: CASSPRGQGIVSETQYF

D: -
size: once
V: TRBV19
J: TRBJ1-3
DNA: TGTGCCAGTGTTCAGGGAAACACCATATATTTT
CDR3: CASVQGNTIYF

D: -
size: once
V: TRBV7-2
J: TRBJ2-7
DNA: TGTGCCAGCAGCTTAGGACATTCCTACGAGCAGTACTTC
CDR3: CASSLGHSYEQYF

D: -
size: -
V: TRBV21-1
J: TRBJ2-7
DNA: TGTGCCAGCAGCAAAGATGGGTGGTTACGGGGGATGGGACCCTACGAGCAGTACTTC
CDR3: CASSKDGWLRGMGPYEQYF

D: TRBD2
size: -
V: TRBV7-8
J: TRBJ2-5
DNA: TGTGCCAGCAGCTTAAGGGGCGGGAGGGAGACCCAGTACTTC
CDR3: CASSLRGGRETQYF

D: TRBD2
size: -
V: TRBV7-2
J: TRBJ2-2
DNA: TGTGCCAGCAGCTTCCCATTAGCGGGGACCAACACCGGGGAGCTGTTTTTT
CDR3: CASSFPLAGTNTGELFF

D: -
size: -
V: TRBV4-1
J: TRBJ2-7
DNA: TGCGCCAGCAGCCAAGCAGGATCGAGGGAGCAGTACTTC
CDR3: CASSQAGSREQYF

D: -
size: once
V: TRBV6-5
J: TRBJ1-2
DNA: TGTGCCAGCAGTTACTCGACCAGGGCTGAAAACTATGGCTACACCTTC
CDR3: CASSYSTRAENYGYTF

D: -
size: -
V: TRBV5-1
J: TRBJ1-5
DNA: TGCGCCAGCAGCTTGGAAGGGGGAAATCAGCCCCAGCATTTT
CDR3: CASSLEGGNQPQHF

D: -
size: -
V: TRBV3-1/TRBV3-2
J: TRBJ2-7
DNA: TGTGCCAGCAGCCCGTATGCGGCTTCCTACGAGCAGTACTTC
CDR3: CASSPYAASYEQYF

D: TRBD1
size: -
V: TRBV7-8
J: TRBJ2-2
DNA: TGTGCCAGCACCACCGGACAGGGGAACACCGGGGAGCTGTTTTTT
CDR3: CASTTGQGNTGELFF

D: -
size: -
V: TRBV5-4
J: TRBJ2-7
DNA: TGTGCCAGCAGCGAGACAGACTTAACCTACGAGCAGTACTTC
CDR3: CASSETDLTYEQYF

D: TRBD1
size: -
V: TRBV19
J: TRBJ1-4
DNA: TGTGCCAGTAGTATGGACAGGGGACAACTGTTTTTT
CDR3: CASSMDRGQLFF

D: -
size: -
V: TRBV6-2/TRBV6-3
J: TRBJ1-4
DNA: TGTGCCAGCAGTTACCACGTGAGGGTGGAAAAACTGTTTTTT
CDR3: CASSYHVRVEKLFF

D: -
size: -
V: TRBV19
J: TRBJ1-5
DNA: TGTGCCAGTAGTATCTTTGGGCAACGCAATCAGCCCCAGCATTTT
CDR3: CASSIFGQRNQPQHF

D: TRBD1
size: once
V: TRBV10-3
J: TRBJ2-1
DNA: TGTGCCATCAGTGAGCCTTACTTACAGGGGGCGTCCTACAATGAGCAGTTCTTC
CDR3: CAISEPYLQGASYNEQFF